What follows is one T cell receptor (beta chain) and its context. The antigen remains undetermined. There are 18 residues in the CDR3. Germline V gene lookup returns CDR1 KGHSH and CDR2 LQKENI. After removal of 2 bases from V and 0 bases from J, the junction contained 8 bases not matched to a gene. The record originates from a study of T cell responses to AZD1222 COVID-19 vaccine. Study observations and caveats: Among spike-specific TCRs, nearly half reportedly target unmutated variant regions.

The table came from immunoSEQ multiplex PCR; TCRdb's copy has only in-frame clones and leaves some out. This sample yields fewer than 200,000 clones, of which 75% to 90% are seen a single time; roughly 4% belongs to the top ten. Sequences were derived from peripheral blood, sampled 28 days after the second dose of the MenACWY control vaccine. This receptor was obtained from an adult who received the MenACWY meningococcal vaccine as a control. The gene calls are TRBV18 and TRBJ2-1; TRBD2 agrees at 9 bases. CDR3 nucleotides: TGTGCCAGCTCACCAAGGCGCGGGAGGGAGAGCTCCTACAATGAGCAGTTCTTC. Its translation: CASSPRRGRESSYNEQFF.